Described below is a single T cell receptor (beta chain) sequence and its context. Its binding antigen is unknown. The sample holds no much larger clone one base away, and base qualities are not on file. Genomic DNA was used as template for profiling of TCR beta VDJ combinations and CDR3 sequences. An Illumina HiSeq 2000 was used for TCR repertoire sequencing. On the study's bioinformatics: TRBV/TRBJ rearrangement plots, CDR3 size and DJ length profiles, and Simpson's diversity index were used to assess repertoires. The immunodominant clone was defined as the most abundant DNA sequence in deep sequencing data. CDR3 amino acid sequences were screened for sharing across subjects and were compared with published repertoires and the VDJdb database. TCRdb handled the public reads itself, with Q25 trimming in fastp and clone calling in MiXCR, and kept productive beta chains. A single entry per CDR3 protein holds the most common genes and DNA from its merged rows. TCRdb, rather than the study authors, made the V and J calls. The sample records 200,000 to 300,000 distinct CDR3 sequences, approximately 86% of which are singletons. In total, the top ten clones hold 40% to 55% of the sample.

Taken from cysteine to phenylalanine, the CDR3 has 12 residues. Just CDR3 DNA is preserved here, 36 bases in frame from base 1. V and J lose 0 bases and 6 bases, and a span of 6 bases separates them. CDR1 and CDR2 are read off the germline V gene as SGHDT and YYEEEE. The patients picked for sequencing were ones in whom flow cytometry had shown an expansion of CD8+CD57+ cells. Every patient had a diagnosis of severe acquired aplastic anemia based on International Study of Aplastic Anemia and Agranulocytosis and Camitta criteria. No patient had received any therapy when blood was sampled. In this study, sorted CD4+ and CD8+ T cells from the blood of healthy subjects and of severe aplastic anemia patients had their TCR repertoires deep-sequenced. In the USA, patient enrollment took place under clinicaltrials.gov protocols 00001620, 01623167, 00001397, 00071045, 00081523 and 00961064. Ficoll-Paque density gradient centrifugation was used to isolate peripheral blood mononuclear cells. Before DNA extraction, CD4+ and CD8+ T cells were sorted by FACS or by magnetic beads.

This sample is drawn from a study of CD8+CD57+ T cells in acquired aplastic anemia (dated by TCRdb to 2017 to 2018). Study-level background: DNA extracted from sorted CD4+ and CD8+ cells had a mean of roughly 3.4 ug, with a range of roughly 0.2 to 30 ug. CD8+CD57+ expansion was defined as a frequency above the mean frequency observed in healthy subjects.

The full study reports these points: Patients and healthy controls showed no significant difference in CD8+ Simpson's diversity (P=0.060). Roughly 30 CD8+ CDR3 sequences were shared between patients and controls but appeared highly expressed in patients and within their immunodominant clones.

This TCR was recovered from a human donor with aplastic anemia. Input material: sorted CD4+, CD8+, or CD8+CD57+ T cells (not recorded which) from PBMCs. This receptor chain uses TRBV5-6 and TRBJ1-2; the D gene is unclear. The CDR3 here reads CASSLAADGYTF. In nucleotides, the sequence is TGTGCCAGCAGCTTGGCGGCAGATGGCTACACCTTC.